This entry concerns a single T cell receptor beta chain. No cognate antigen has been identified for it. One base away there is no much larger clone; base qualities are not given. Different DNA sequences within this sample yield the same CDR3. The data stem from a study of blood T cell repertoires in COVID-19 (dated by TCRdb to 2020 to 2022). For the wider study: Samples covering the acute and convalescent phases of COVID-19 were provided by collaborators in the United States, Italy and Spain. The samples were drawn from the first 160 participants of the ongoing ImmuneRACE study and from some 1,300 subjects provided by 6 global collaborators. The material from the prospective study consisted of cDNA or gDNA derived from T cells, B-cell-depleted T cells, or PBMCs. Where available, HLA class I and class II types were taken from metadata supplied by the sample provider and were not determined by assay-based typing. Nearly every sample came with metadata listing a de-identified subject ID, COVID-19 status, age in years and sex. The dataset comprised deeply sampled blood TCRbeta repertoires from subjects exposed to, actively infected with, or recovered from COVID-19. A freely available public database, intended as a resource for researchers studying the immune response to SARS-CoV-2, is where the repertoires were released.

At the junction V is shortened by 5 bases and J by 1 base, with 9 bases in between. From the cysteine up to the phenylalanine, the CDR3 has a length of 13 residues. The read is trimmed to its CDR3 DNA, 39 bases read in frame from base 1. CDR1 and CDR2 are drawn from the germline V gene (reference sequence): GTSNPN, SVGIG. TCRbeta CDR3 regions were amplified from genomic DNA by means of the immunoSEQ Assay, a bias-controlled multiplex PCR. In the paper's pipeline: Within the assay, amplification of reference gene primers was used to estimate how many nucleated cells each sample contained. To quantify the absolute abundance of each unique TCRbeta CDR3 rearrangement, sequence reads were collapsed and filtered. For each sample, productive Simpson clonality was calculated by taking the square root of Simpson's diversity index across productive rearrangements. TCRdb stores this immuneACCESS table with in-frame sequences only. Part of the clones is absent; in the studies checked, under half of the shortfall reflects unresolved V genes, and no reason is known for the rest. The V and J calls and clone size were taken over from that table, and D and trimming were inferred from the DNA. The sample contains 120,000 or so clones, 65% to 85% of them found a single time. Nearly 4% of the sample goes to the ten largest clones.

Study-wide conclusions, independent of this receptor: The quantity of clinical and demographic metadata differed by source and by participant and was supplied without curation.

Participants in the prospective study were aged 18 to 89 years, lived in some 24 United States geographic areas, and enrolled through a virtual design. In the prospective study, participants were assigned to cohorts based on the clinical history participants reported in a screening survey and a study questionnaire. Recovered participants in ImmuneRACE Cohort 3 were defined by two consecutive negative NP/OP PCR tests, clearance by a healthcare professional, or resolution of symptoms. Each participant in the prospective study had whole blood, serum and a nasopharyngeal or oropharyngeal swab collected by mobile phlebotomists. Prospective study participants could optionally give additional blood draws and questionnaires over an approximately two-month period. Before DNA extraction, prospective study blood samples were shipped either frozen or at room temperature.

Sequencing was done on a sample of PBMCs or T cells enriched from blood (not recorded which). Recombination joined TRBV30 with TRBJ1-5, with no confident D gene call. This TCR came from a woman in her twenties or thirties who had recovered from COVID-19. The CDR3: CAWSGGSNQPQHF. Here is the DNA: TGTGCCTGGTCGGGTGGCAGCAATCAGCCCCAGCATTTT.